This paragraph reports one T cell receptor beta chain. In the authors' methods: Reference gene primer amplification yielded estimated nucleated cell counts. TCRdb's copy holds only in-frame clones and misses some; the assay was immunoSEQ multiplex PCR. D and trimming were read from the DNA, whereas the V and J calls and clone size are those reported in that table. The sample contains 85,000 to 110,000 clones, more than 75% of which appear only once. From germline, CDR1 is LGHNT and CDR2 FRNRAP. This CDR3 comprises 11 residues. The ends lost 5 bases at V and 8 bases at J; junction bases unmatched: 2. The data originate from a study of blood T cell repertoires in COVID-19. On the study more broadly: The United States, Italy and Spain were the sources of the acute and convalescent COVID-19 samples. Sample material is recorded as cDNA or gDNA derived from T cells, B-cell-depleted T cells, or PBMCs.

The receptor was derived from a human donor in a cohort sampled during active COVID-19. The chain has TRBV12-5 and TRBJ1-1; 7 bases are shared with TRBD1. Specimen: peripheral blood. In DNA form, the CDR3 reads TGTGCTAGTGGTCCGGGACAGGAAGCTTTCTTT. Translated, it gives CASGPGQEAFF.